Each of the 23 T cell receptor beta chains below was sequenced from the same sample in a study of blood T cell repertoires in COVID-19 (dated by TCRdb to 2019 to 2021). The method was the immunoSEQ multiplex PCR assay. TCRdb provides this immuneACCESS table in a form limited to in-frame rearrangements. Some clones are lacking; in checked studies, under half of them reflect an unresolved V gene, and why the rest are absent is not known. The sample has approximately 300,000 clones on record, 75% to 90% of them singletons. The top ten clones comprise approximately 2.4% of the sample. Sequenced sample: peripheral blood. The receptors shown here come from a young man with active or convalescent COVID-19.

J is TRBJ1-3 and V is TRBV11-2; no definite D call. The CDR3 length is 14 residues. The germline gives CDR1 SGHAT, CDR2 FQNNGV. Trimming removed 6 bases at V and 0 bases at J, with 9 bases between. CDR3 loop: CASRGPSSGNTIYF. The CDR3 coding sequence is TGTGCCAGCAGAGGTCCTAGCTCTGGAAACACCATATATTTT.

This clone was detected ten times or more. The V gene is TRBV25-1, the J gene TRBJ1-1; D is perhaps TRBD1 (6 bases). The CDR3 totals 16 residues. CDR1 and CDR2 from the germline V gene are MGHDK and SYGVNS. V gave up 8 bases and J gave up 1 base, with 20 bases separating them. The CDR3 reads CASYFDTRDKNTEAFF. As DNA, the CDR3 is TGTGCCAGCTATTTTGATACCCGGGACAAGAACACTGAAGCTTTCTTT.

This clone appeared a single time. The chain is built from TRBV5-4 and TRBJ1-5, with 8 bases fitting TRBD1. The CDR3 length is 14 residues. After removal of 4 bases from V and 6 bases from J, the junction contained 6 bases not matched to a gene. The germline V gene encodes CDR1 SGHNT and CDR2 YYREEE (reference sequence). Here the CDR3 DNA reads TGTGCCAGCAGCGCCGGGACAGGAGCTCAGCCCCAGCATTTT. It is translated as CASSAGTGAQPQHF.

The chain is built from TRBV5-1 and TRBJ2-3; a weak D match, TRBD1 (5 bases). Trimming left V 0 bases short and J 6 bases short, with 8 bases between. Germline loops: CDR1 SGHRS, CDR2 YFSETQ. The length of the CDR3 is 13 residues. The CDR3 protein is CASSLVGADTQYF. In DNA, the CDR3 is TGCGCCAGCAGCTTGGTTGGGGCGGATACGCAGTATTTT. Full variable domain (outside the CDR3, taken from reference TRBV5-1 and TRBJ2-3): KAGVTQTPRYLIKTRGQQVTLSCSPISGHRSVSWYQQTPGQGLQFLFEYFSETQRNKGNFPGRFSGRQFSNSRSEMNVSTLELGDSALYLCASSLVGADTQYFGPGTRLTVL.

The chain is built from TRBV28 and TRBJ1-1, with D possibly TRBD1 on 5 matching bases. CDR1 is MDHEN and CDR2 is SYDVKM in the germline V gene. This CDR3 region has 14 residues. Trimming removed 7 bases at V and 1 base at J, with 13 bases between. This CDR3 is CASIGGRGNTEAFF. The CDR3 DNA is TGTGCCAGCATTGGGGGGAGGGGGAACACTGAAGCTTTCTTT.

The chain recombines TRBV19 with TRBJ2-7, with D perhaps TRBD1 (6 bases). Germline-derived CDR1 and CDR2 are LNHDA and SQIVND (reference sequence). V shed 5 bases and J shed 5 bases, with 16 bases lying between them. The CDR3 covers 14 residues. CDR3 residues: CASSPRGQKNEQYF. The CDR3, as DNA: TGTGCCAGTAGTCCGCGAGGACAGAAAAACGAGCAGTACTTC.

This chain connects TRBV13 to TRBJ2-7; 7 bases line up with TRBD1. Losses at the gene ends were 1 base for V and 4 bases for J; bases not matched to a gene: 7. The CDR3 has 15 residues. Germline CDR1 and CDR2: PRHDT and FYEKMQ (reference sequence). CDR3 loop: CASSLVVNRGYEQYF. CDR3 DNA: TGTGCCAGCAGCTTAGTCGTGAACAGGGGTTACGAGCAGTACTTC.

CDR3 residues: CASSPPMGGTEAFF. The DNA for the CDR3 is TGTGCCAGCAGCCCTCCGATGGGGGGCACTGAAGCTTTCTTT. This chain joins TRBV7-9 and TRBJ1-1; perhaps TRBD1 as D (5 bases). Germline V gives CDR1 SEHNR, CDR2 FQNEAQ (reference sequence). Trimming took off 5 bases at V and 4 bases at J, with 14 bases between the two ends. This CDR3 spans 14 amino acids.

For this clone: At the DNA level, this CDR3 is encoded by other sequences in the same sample as well. V usage is TRBV5-8 and J usage is TRBJ1-5; D is undetermined. Germline loops: CDR1 SGHTS, CDR2 YDEGEE. V was shortened by 0 bases and J by 7 bases, with 5 bases between the two germline ends. The CDR3 consists of 12 residues. The chain's CDR3 is CASSLAGQPQHF. The CDR3 nucleotides are TGTGCCAGCAGCTTGGCGGGGCAGCCCCAGCATTTT.

This chain uses TRBV15 with TRBJ1-4; 7 bases line up with TRBD1. With 2 bases clipped from V and 6 bases from J, the junction kept 0 bases outside the gene matches. Germline V lookup: CDR1 LNHNV, CDR2 YYDKDF (reference sequence). The CDR3 loop spans 13 amino acids. CDR3 nucleotides: TGTGCCACCAGCAGAACAGGGGATGAAAAACTGTTTTTT. It specifies CATSRTGDEKLFF.

V and J are TRBV6-5 and TRBJ2-7, with a weak D call TRBD1 (5 bases). The CDR3 length is 13 residues. Germline CDR1 reads MNHEY; CDR2 reads SVGAGI. The V gene lost 5 bases and the J gene lost 3 bases, with 11 bases spanning the gap. The CDR3 loop is CASSHSQGYEQYF. The CDR3, as DNA: TGTGCCAGCAGTCACAGCCAGGGCTACGAGCAGTACTTC.

V gene TRBV5-1 combines with J gene TRBJ2-1; D gene uncertain. Trimming took off 4 bases at V and 6 bases at J, with 11 bases between the two ends. Per germline, CDR1 SGHRS and CDR2 YFSETQ. This CDR3 has 13 residues. The CDR3 DNA sequence: TGCGCCAGCAGCGTAGATTCTGTCAATGAGCAGTTCTTC. This gives the protein CASSVDSVNEQFF.

V usage is TRBV29-1 and J usage is TRBJ2-7, with TRBD2 matching 12 bases. V lost 5 bases to trimming and J lost 6 bases; unmatched junction nucleotides: 8. This CDR3 has 14 amino acids. Germline V gives CDR1 SQVTM, CDR2 ANQGSEA. This CDR3 reads CSVYVGLAGLEQYF. The CDR3 DNA follows: TGCAGCGTTTATGTAGGACTAGCGGGACTCGAGCAGTACTTC.

V is TRBV5-5 and J is TRBJ2-7; maybe TRBD2 (6 bases). This CDR3 is 16 amino acids long. V was clipped by 2 bases and J by 2 bases, with 17 bases between them. Germline loops: CDR1 SGHKS, CDR2 YYEKEE (reference sequence). In DNA, the CDR3 is TGTGCCAGCAGCTTTAAGAGTTTAGGAGGGACCTACGAGCAGTACTTC. Translating it yields CASSFKSLGGTYEQYF. Variable domain in full (rest from reference TRBV5-5 and TRBJ2-7): DAGVTQSPTHLIKTRGQQVTLRCSPISGHKSVSWYQQVLGQGPQFIFQYYEKEERGRGNFPDRFSARQFPNYSSELNVNALLLGDSALYLCASSFKSLGGTYEQYFGPGTRLTVT.

The V call is TRBV4-1, the J call TRBJ1-6; 10 bases are shared with TRBD1. The CDR3 extends over 17 amino acids. The trim removed 3 bases at V and 9 bases at J, leaving 11 bases unmatched. CDR1 and CDR2 (germline): MGHRA, YSYEKL. The CDR3 bases are TGCGCCAGCAGCCATTGGGGACAGGGGAATCCTAGTTCACCCCTCCACTTT. The encoded protein is CASSHWGQGNPSSPLHF.

The rearrangement joins TRBV19 to TRBJ2-1; the D gene is possibly TRBD2 (6 bases). CDR3 length: 15 residues. Trimming shortened V by 8 bases and J by 2 bases, and 16 bases separated the two germline ends. Germline V gives CDR1 LNHDA, CDR2 SQIVND (reference sequence). The CDR3 spells CASAWVAEPYNEQFF. The CDR3 DNA is TGTGCCAGTGCCTGGGTAGCGGAGCCCTACAATGAGCAGTTCTTC.

This clone was counted a few times. The chain has TRBV11-2 and TRBJ1-1, with 7 bases identical to TRBD1. With 5 bases clipped from V and 2 bases from J, the junction kept 8 bases outside the gene matches. The CDR3 spans 15 residues. Germline V lookup: CDR1 SGHAT, CDR2 FQNNGV. The chain's CDR3 is CASSPWDRKNTEAFF. For the CDR3, the DNA is TGTGCCAGCAGCCCCTGGGACAGAAAAAACACTGAAGCTTTCTTT.

With respect to this clone: The sample carries other DNA sequences with the same CDR3. J is TRBJ1-3 and V is TRBV27; D not resolved. The germline V gene has CDR1 MNHEY and CDR2 SMNVEV (reference sequence). V lost 0 bases to trimming and J lost 0 bases, with 6 bases between them. The CDR3 has 15 residues. DNA for the CDR3: TGTGCCAGCAGTTTATCTCGGGGCTCTGGAAACACCATATATTTT. This gives the protein CASSLSRGSGNTIYF.

The chain combines TRBV25-1 with TRBJ1-5; D possibly corresponds to TRBD1 (6 bases). CDR1 MGHDK and CDR2 SYGVNS come from the germline V gene. V was cut by 7 bases and J by 3 bases, with 13 bases left in between. The CDR3 is 14 amino acids. The CDR3 bases are TGTGCCAGCAAGGGGAGGGGACACAATCAGCCCCAGCATTTT. Amino acid sequence: CASKGRGHNQPQHF.

The V gene is TRBV24-1, the J gene TRBJ2-7, with 9 bases matching TRBD1. J gave up 6 bases and V 12 bases, and 11 bases lay outside the gene matches. This CDR3 is built from 13 residues. Germline V gives CDR1 KGHDR, CDR2 SFDVKD. In DNA, the CDR3 is TGTGCCCCCTCCAGGACAGGGGTTTGCGAGCAGTACTTC. This translates into CAPSRTGVCEQYF.

The chain joins TRBV18 to TRBJ2-2, with 9 bases lining up with TRBD2. The CDR3 has 16 residues. V lost 2 bases, J lost 0 bases, and 1 base stayed unmatched. CDR1 KGHSH and CDR2 LQKENI come from the germline V gene. The CDR3 reads CASSPSSGANTGELFF. Here the CDR3 DNA reads TGTGCCAGCTCACCATCTAGCGGGGCGAACACCGGGGAGCTGTTTTTT. The whole variable domain, filled in from reference TRBV18 and TRBJ2-2, reads NAGVMQNPRHLVRRRGQEARLRCSPMKGHSHVYWYRQLPEEGLKFMVYLQKENIIDESGMPKERFSAEFPKEGPSILRIQQVVRGDSAAYFCASSPSSGANTGELFFGEGSRLTVL.

The J gene is TRBJ1-6, the V gene TRBV5-8; 7 bases fit TRBD1. CDR3 length equals 16 residues. The germline V gene encodes CDR1 SGHTS and CDR2 YDEGEE. V gave up 4 bases and J gave up 10 bases; unmatched junction bases: 14. CDR3 residues: CASSPTVGNRGSPLHF. In DNA, the CDR3 is TGTGCCAGCAGCCCGACTGTTGGAAACAGGGGATCACCCCTCCACTTT.

This clone was seen once. The gene calls are TRBV27 and TRBJ1-2; tentatively, D is TRBD1 (5 bases). V lost 10 bases to trimming and J lost 6 bases, with 15 bases between them. This CDR3 is 12 amino acids long. Germline V gene sequence: CDR1 MNHEY, CDR2 SMNVEV (reference sequence). Written as DNA, the CDR3 is TGTGCCACCACCAATGGGGGGAATGGCTACACCTTC. Translating it yields CATTNGGNGYTF.